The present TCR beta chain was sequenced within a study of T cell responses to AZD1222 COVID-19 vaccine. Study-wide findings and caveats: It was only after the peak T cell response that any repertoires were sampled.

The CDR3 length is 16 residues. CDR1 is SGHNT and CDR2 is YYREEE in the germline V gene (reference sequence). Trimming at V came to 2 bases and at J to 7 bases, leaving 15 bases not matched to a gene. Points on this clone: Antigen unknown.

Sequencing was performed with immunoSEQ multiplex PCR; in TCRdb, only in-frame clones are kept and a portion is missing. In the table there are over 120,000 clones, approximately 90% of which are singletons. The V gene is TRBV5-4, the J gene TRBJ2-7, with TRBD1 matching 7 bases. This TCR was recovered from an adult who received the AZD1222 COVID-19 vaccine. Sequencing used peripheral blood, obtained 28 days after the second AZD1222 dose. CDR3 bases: TGTGCCAGCAGCTTAGCGATTTACAGGGGCGATCAGGAGCAGTACTTC. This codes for CASSLAIYRGDQEQYF.